This entry features one T cell receptor beta chain sequence. Its target is unknown. The table came from immunoSEQ multiplex PCR; TCRdb's copy has only in-frame clones and leaves some out. The sample holds around 23,000 clones, 74% seen once. The data stem from a study of somatic mutations in cytotoxic T cells in rheumatoid arthritis. On the study more broadly: At nearly 100% purity, some V beta antibody-stained T-cell populations were flow-sorted, and these included V beta1+ cells that were sequenced for TCRB. Study-wide results and caveats: Nobody adjusted the slight TRBV07 underrepresentation in rheumatoid arthritis patients for multiple comparisons.

The healthy control blood donors were 50% to 65% female, with median age approximately 61 years (range about 20-75). Germline V CDR1 and CDR2: SGDLS, YYNGEE. Trimming at V came to 6 bases and at J to 6 bases, leaving 9 bases not matched to a gene. The length of the CDR3 is 14 residues. This chain connects TRBV9 to TRBJ2-1; 7 nucleotides align to TRBD1. Sequenced sample: CD8+ T cells sorted from blood. The sequence was collected from a woman under 30 in good health. The CDR3 region has the DNA TGTGCCAGCACCCAAGAAGGGGACAGCAATGAGCAGTTCTTC. Translated, it gives CASTQEGDSNEQFF.